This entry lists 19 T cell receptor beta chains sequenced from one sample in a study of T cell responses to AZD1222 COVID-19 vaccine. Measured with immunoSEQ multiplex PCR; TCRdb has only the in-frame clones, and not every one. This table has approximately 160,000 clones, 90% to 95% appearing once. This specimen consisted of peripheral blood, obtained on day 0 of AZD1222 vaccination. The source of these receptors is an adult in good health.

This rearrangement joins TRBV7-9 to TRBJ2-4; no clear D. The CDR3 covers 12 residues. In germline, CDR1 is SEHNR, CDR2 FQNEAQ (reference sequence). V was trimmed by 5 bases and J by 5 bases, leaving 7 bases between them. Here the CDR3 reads CASSRYENIQYF. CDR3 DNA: TGTGCCAGCAGCAGGTACGAAAACATTCAGTACTTC.

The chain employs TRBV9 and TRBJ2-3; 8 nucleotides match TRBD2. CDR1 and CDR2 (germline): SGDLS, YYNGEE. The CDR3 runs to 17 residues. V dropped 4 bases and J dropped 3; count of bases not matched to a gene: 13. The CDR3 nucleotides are TGTGCCAGCAGCCCAACGATTCCCGGGGGGGTGACAGATACGCAGTATTTT. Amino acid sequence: CASSPTIPGGVTDTQYF.

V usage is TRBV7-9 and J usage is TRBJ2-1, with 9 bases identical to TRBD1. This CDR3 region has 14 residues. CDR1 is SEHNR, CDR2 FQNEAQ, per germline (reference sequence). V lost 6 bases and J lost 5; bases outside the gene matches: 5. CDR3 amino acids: CASSRTGVDNEQFF. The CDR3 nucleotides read TGTGCCAGCAGTCGGACAGGGGTGGACAATGAGCAGTTCTTC.

In nucleotides, the CDR3 is TGTGCCATCAGTGAGTCGACAGGGAGCTCCTACAATGAGCAGTTCTTC. It encodes CAISESTGSSYNEQFF. The chain has TRBV10-3 and TRBJ2-1; 7 bases align to TRBD1. Germline CDR1 and CDR2: ENHRY and SYGVKD. Germline trimming cut 0 bases from V and 0 bases from J; bases unmatched to any gene: 2. This CDR3 region has 16 residues.

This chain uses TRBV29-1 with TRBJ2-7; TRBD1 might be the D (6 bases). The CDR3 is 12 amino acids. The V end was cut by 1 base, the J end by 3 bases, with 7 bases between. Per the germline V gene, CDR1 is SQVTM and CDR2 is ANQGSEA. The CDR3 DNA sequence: TGCAGCGTTGAAGTGGACAGCTACGAGCAGTACTTC. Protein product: CSVEVDSYEQYF.

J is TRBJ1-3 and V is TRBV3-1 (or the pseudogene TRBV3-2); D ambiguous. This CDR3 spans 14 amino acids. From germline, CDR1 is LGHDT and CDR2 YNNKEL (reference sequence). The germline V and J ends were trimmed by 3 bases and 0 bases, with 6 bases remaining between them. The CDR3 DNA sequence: TGTGCCAGCAGCCAGTCCCGCTCTGGAAACACCATATATTTT. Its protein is CASSQSRSGNTIYF.

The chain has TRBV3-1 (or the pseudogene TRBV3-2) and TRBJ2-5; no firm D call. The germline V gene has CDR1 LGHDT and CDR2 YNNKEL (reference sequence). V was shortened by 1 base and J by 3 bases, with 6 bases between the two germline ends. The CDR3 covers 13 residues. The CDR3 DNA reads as TGTGCCAGCAGCCAAGTTGGGGAAGAGACCCAGTACTTC. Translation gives CASSQVGEETQYF.

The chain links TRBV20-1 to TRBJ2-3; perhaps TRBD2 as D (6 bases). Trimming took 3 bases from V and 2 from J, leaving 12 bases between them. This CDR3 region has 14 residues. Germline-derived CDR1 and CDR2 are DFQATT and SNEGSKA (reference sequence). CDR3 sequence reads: CSASGGVDTDTQYF. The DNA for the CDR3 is TGCAGTGCTAGTGGCGGGGTGGACACAGATACGCAGTATTTT.

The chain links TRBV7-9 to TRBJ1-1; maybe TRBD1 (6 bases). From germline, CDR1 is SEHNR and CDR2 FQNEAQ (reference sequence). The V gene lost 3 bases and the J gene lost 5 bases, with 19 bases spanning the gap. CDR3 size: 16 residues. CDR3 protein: CASSFGGRGLGTEAFF. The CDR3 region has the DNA TGTGCCAGCAGCTTCGGGGGGCGGGGGCTCGGAACTGAAGCTTTCTTT.

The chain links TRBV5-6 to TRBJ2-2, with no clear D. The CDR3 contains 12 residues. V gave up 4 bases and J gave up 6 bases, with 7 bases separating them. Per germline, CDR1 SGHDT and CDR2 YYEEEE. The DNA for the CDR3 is TGTGCCAGCAGCCTCGCTTCCGGGGAGCTGTTTTTT. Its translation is CASSLASGELFF. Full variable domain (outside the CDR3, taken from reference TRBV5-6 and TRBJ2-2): DAGVTQSPTHLIKTRGQQVTLRCSPKSGHDTVSWYQQALGQGPQFIFQYYEEEERQRGNFPDRFSGHQFPNYSSELNVNALLLGDSALYLCASSLASGELFFGEGSRLTVL.

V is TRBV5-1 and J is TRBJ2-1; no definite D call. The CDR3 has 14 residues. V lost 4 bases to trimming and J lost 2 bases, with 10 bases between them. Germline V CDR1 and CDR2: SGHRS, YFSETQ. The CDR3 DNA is TGCGCCAGCAGCCCAGAGTTTGCCTACAATGAGCAGTTCTTC. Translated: CASSPEFAYNEQFF.

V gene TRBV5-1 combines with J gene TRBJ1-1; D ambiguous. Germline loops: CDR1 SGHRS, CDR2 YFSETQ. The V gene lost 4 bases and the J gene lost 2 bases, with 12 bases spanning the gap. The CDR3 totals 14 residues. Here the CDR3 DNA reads TGCGCCAGCAGCCTAACTAACAGAAACACTGAAGCTTTCTTT. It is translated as CASSLTNRNTEAFF. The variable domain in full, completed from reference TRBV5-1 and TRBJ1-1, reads KAGVTQTPRYLIKTRGQQVTLSCSPISGHRSVSWYQQTPGQGLQFLFEYFSETQRNKGNFPGRFSGRQFSNSRSEMNVSTLELGDSALYLCASSLTNRNTEAFFGQGTRLTVV.

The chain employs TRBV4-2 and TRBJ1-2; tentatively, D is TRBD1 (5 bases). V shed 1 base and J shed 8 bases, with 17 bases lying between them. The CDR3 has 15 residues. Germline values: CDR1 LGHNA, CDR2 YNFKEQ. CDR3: CASSQGDSVLTGYTF. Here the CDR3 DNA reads TGTGCCAGCAGCCAAGGGGACTCAGTCCTTACGGGCTACACCTTC.

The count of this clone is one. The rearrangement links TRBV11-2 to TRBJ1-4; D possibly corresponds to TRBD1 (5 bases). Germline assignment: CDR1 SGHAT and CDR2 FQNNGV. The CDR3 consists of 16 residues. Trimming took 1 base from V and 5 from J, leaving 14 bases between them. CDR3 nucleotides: TGTGCCAGCAGCTTAGGCCGTCACGGGGGGAATGAAAAACTGTTTTTT. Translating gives CASSLGRHGGNEKLFF.

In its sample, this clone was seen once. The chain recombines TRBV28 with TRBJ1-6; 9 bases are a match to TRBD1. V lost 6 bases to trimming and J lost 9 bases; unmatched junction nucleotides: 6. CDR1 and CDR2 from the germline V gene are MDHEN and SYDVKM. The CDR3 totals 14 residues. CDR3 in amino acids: CASRQQGAGSPLHF. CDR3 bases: TGTGCCAGCAGGCAACAGGGGGCGGGTTCACCCCTCCACTTT.

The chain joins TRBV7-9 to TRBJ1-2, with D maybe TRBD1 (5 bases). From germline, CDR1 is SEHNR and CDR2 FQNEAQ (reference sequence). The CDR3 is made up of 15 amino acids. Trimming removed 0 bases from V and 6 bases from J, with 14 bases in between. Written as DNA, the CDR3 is TGTGCCAGCAGCTTAGCGGGGGAATCAAGGGATGGCTACACCTTC. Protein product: CASSLAGESRDGYTF.

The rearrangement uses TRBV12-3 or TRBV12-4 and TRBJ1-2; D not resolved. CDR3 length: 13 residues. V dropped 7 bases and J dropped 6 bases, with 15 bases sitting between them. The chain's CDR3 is CASTLALPDGYTF. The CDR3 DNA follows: TGTGCCAGCACCCTCGCCCTCCCCGATGGCTACACCTTC.

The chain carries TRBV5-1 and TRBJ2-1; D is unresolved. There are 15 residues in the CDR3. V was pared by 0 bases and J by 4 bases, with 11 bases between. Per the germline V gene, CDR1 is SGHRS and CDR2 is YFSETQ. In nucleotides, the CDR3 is TGCGCCAGCAGCTTGGGGCCTCAAGGTTACAATGAGCAGTTCTTC. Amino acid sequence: CASSLGPQGYNEQFF.

CDR3 residues: CAALTQGSSYNEQFF. As DNA, the CDR3 is TGTGCCGCCCTAACCCAGGGTAGCTCCTACAATGAGCAGTTCTTC. The chain combines TRBV6-6 with TRBJ2-1; TRBD1 might be the D (5 bases). The CDR3 is 15 residues long. Germline CDR1 MNHNY, CDR2 SVGAGI (reference sequence). V lost 11 bases to trimming and J lost 0 bases, with 17 bases between them.